Following are 23 T cell receptor beta chains from one sample sequenced in a study of T cell responses to AZD1222 COVID-19 vaccine. Sequencing was performed with immunoSEQ multiplex PCR; in TCRdb, only in-frame clones are kept and a portion is missing. The data contain about 110,000 clones, 75% to 90% of them singletons. This specimen was peripheral blood, taken on day 0 of AZD1222 vaccination. The receptor set was obtained from an adult in good health.

The chain uses TRBV7-3 and TRBJ2-7; 8 bases fit TRBD1. Germline V gives CDR1 SGHTA, CDR2 FQGTGA. J gave up 6 bases and V 5 bases, and 6 bases lay outside the gene matches. CDR3 length equals 13 residues. The CDR3 spells CASSTRQGTEQYF. The CDR3 coding sequence is TGTGCCAGCAGCACCCGACAGGGGACCGAGCAGTACTTC.

This rearrangement joins TRBV6-2 or TRBV6-3 to TRBJ1-1; D might be TRBD1 (5 bases). The germline gives CDR1 MNHEY, CDR2 SVGEGT. Trimming left V 1 base short and J 4 bases short, with 7 bases between. The CDR3 runs 13 residues. The CDR3 loop reads CASSYWQGTEAFF. Here the CDR3 DNA reads TGTGCCAGCAGTTACTGGCAGGGCACTGAAGCTTTCTTT.

J is TRBJ2-5 and V is TRBV19; 12 nucleotides agree with TRBD2. CDR1 and CDR2 from the germline V gene are LNHDA and SQIVND (reference sequence). The CDR3 totals 16 residues. V lost 4 bases and J lost 5; bases outside the gene matches: 8. The CDR3, as DNA: TGTGCCAGTAGTACGCTAGCGGGGGGGAATTTGGAGACCCAGTACTTC. The encoded protein is CASSTLAGGNLETQYF. Supplemented by reference TRBV19 and TRBJ2-5, the full variable domain reads DGGITQSPKYLFRKEGQNVTLSCEQNLNHDAMYWYRQDPGQGLRLIYYSQIVNDFQKGDIAEGYSVSREKKESFPLTVTSAQKNPTAFYLCASSTLAGGNLETQYFGPGTRLLVL.

The chain joins TRBV5-4 to TRBJ1-1, with D possibly being TRBD1 (5 bases). Germline CDR1 is SGHNT and CDR2 is YYREEE (reference sequence). Deletions cut 4 bases from V and 1 base from J, with 14 bases between. The CDR3 is 15 residues long. DNA for the CDR3: TGTGCCAGCAGCGGACGGGACGGGGCGAACACTGAAGCTTTCTTT. Residues: CASSGRDGANTEAFF.

V gene TRBV24-1 combines with J gene TRBJ1-4; possibly TRBD1 for D (5 bases). Trimming stripped 4 bases from V and 8 bases from J, with 16 bases between. Germline CDR1 and CDR2: KGHDR and SFDVKD. The CDR3 is 15 amino acids. The CDR3 nucleotides read TGTGCCACCAGTGACAGGGTCAGCAAGTGGGAAAAACTGTTTTTT. Encoded protein: CATSDRVSKWEKLFF.

The gene calls are TRBV5-4 and TRBJ2-3; D unclear. The CDR3 extends over 17 amino acids. The V gene lost 1 base and the J gene lost 1 base, with 16 bases spanning the gap. Germline V CDR1 and CDR2: SGHNT, YYREEE (reference sequence). CDR3 in amino acids: CASSLSRVGIGTDTQYF. The CDR3 DNA sequence: TGTGCCAGCAGCTTGTCCCGGGTTGGGATCGGCACAGATACGCAGTATTTT.

The J gene is TRBJ1-6, the V gene TRBV14; 8 nucleotides line up with TRBD1. The ends lost 4 bases at V and 0 bases at J; junction bases unmatched: 5. This CDR3 region has 17 residues. The germline CDR1 and CDR2 sequences are SGHDN and FVKESK. The CDR3 reads CASSPWTGSSYNSPLHF. Written as DNA, the CDR3 is TGTGCCAGCAGCCCTTGGACAGGGAGCTCCTATAATTCACCCCTCCACTTT. The entire variable domain, with the rest obtained from reference TRBV14 and TRBJ1-6, is as follows: EAGVTQFPSHSVIEKGQTVTLRCDPISGHDNLYWYRRVMGKEIKFLLHFVKESKQDESGMPNNRFLAERTGGTYSTLKVQPAELEDSGVYFCASSPWTGSSYNSPLHFGNGTRLTVT.

The chain combines TRBV5-8 with TRBJ1-6; D not resolved. Germline CDR1 reads SGHTS; CDR2 reads YDEGEE. The CDR3 sequence is 16 residues long. The V and J ends lost 0 bases and 10 bases respectively, with 17 bases between them. In nucleotides, the CDR3 is TGTGCCAGCAGCTTGGCCAAAGGGCCCCTTGGGTCACCCCTCCACTTT. Translated: CASSLAKGPLGSPLHF.

This clone occurred a few times. The V gene is TRBV7-6, the J gene TRBJ2-1; 8 nucleotides line up with TRBD2. This CDR3 comprises 16 residues. The junction had 11 bases not matched to a gene; V was cut back by 4 bases and J by 6 bases. In germline, CDR1 is SGHVS, CDR2 FNYEAQ. The CDR3 coding sequence is TGTGCCAGCAGCTGGGGCGGGACTAGGGGTCGCAATGAGCAGTTCTTC. Translating it yields CASSWGGTRGRNEQFF.

This CDR3 reads CASSFDTGELFF. The CDR3 DNA reads TGTGCCAGCAGCTTCGACACCGGGGAGCTGTTTTTT. The chain carries TRBV7-9 and TRBJ2-2; D ambiguous. Trimming took 3 bases from V and 3 from J, leaving 2 bases between them. The V gene's germline CDR1 is SEHNR and CDR2 FQNEAQ (reference sequence). The CDR3 sequence is 12 residues long.

The rearrangement links TRBV19 to TRBJ2-1; possible D gene TRBD2, 6 bases. This CDR3 contains 15 residues. The V gene's germline CDR1 is LNHDA and CDR2 SQIVND (reference sequence). V was trimmed by 9 bases and J by 6 bases, leaving 21 bases between them. CDR3 in DNA: TGTGCCAGACCTAGGCGAGATCCGGGGGTCAATGAGCAGTTCTTC. This encodes CARPRRDPGVNEQFF.

The V and J genes are TRBV5-1 and TRBJ1-1; no clear D gene. This CDR3 region has 13 residues. V gave up 0 bases and J gave up 11 bases, with 14 bases separating them. CDR1 SGHRS and CDR2 YFSETQ come from the germline V gene. The CDR3 DNA sequence: TGCGCCAGCAGCTTGGAAGGGAGCGGGCATGCTTTCTTT. Its protein product is CASSLEGSGHAFF.

This clone came up once. The gene calls are TRBV19 and TRBJ2-1, with D possibly TRBD1 on 6 matching bases. Germline CDR1 and CDR2: LNHDA and SQIVND (reference sequence). V was pared by 1 base and J by 5 bases, with 9 bases between. CDR3 length: 14 residues. CDR3 in DNA: TGTGCCAGTAGTATAGTTGGACAGAACAATGAGCAGTTCTTC. It specifies CASSIVGQNNEQFF.

This clone was seen more than once but under ten times. This sequence joins TRBV7-2 and TRBJ2-7, with D tentatively TRBD1 or TRBD2 (5 bases each). V lost 2 bases to trimming and J lost 3 bases, with 8 bases between them. CDR3 length: 13 residues. CDR1 is SGHTA, CDR2 FQGNSA, per germline. The CDR3 sequence is CASSLLRGYEQYF. CDR3 nucleotide sequence: TGTGCCAGCAGCTTATTGAGGGGCTACGAGCAGTACTTC.

Of note for this clone: The junction shows a germline mismatch at one end, possibly a read error. The chain is built from TRBV2 and TRBJ1-1; the match to TRBD1 covers 7 bases. This CDR3 region has 13 residues. Germline V lookup: CDR1 SNHLY, CDR2 FYNNEI. The CDR3 sequence: CASNEYRGTEAFF. The CDR3 DNA reads TGTGCCAGCAATGAATACAGGGGAACTGAAGCTTTCTTT.

The V gene is TRBV28, the J gene TRBJ2-3; 8 bases match TRBD1. The V segment lost 4 bases and the J segment 1 base; nucleotides outside the gene matches: 4. Per germline, CDR1 MDHEN and CDR2 SYDVKM. This CDR3 is built from 15 residues. The CDR3 nucleotides are TGTGCCAGCAGTTGGCCGGGACAGGGCACAGATACGCAGTATTTT. Encoded protein: CASSWPGQGTDTQYF.

As for this clone: Possible read error: a much larger clone is one base away. The V call is TRBV5-1, the J call TRBJ2-7; TRBD2 agrees at 8 bases. The CDR3 spans 16 residues. The V gene end was trimmed by 2 bases and the J gene end by 0 bases; junction bases not matched to a gene: 7. Germline V lookup: CDR1 SGHRS, CDR2 YFSETQ. The CDR3 DNA reads as TGCGCCAGCAGCTTAACGGGGGGGGGAGGCTCCTACGAGCAGTACTTC. Translated: CASSLTGGGGSYEQYF.

This clone was detected once. The V and J genes are TRBV4-1 and TRBJ2-2; no reliable D call. This CDR3 has 16 amino acids. CDR1 and CDR2 from the germline V gene are MGHRA and YSYEKL. Trimming left V 0 bases short and J 3 bases short, with 11 bases between. The CDR3: CASSQDPSGYTGELFF. DNA of the CDR3: TGCGCCAGCAGCCAAGATCCCTCCGGGTACACCGGGGAGCTGTTTTTT.

The table lists this clone with a count of one. The chain couples TRBV6-5 to TRBJ2-1, with 9 positions matching TRBD1. CDR1 is MNHEY and CDR2 is SVGAGI in the germline V gene. The CDR3 has 15 amino acids. V was pared by 6 bases and J by 2 bases, with 5 bases of the junction left unmatched. CDR3 bases: TGTGCCAGCAGACTGACAGGGGGGACCTACAATGAGCAGTTCTTC. Translating it yields CASRLTGGTYNEQFF.

This clone was counted a few times. The CDR3 region is CASSAGQGPYEQYF. DNA of the CDR3: TGTGCCAGCAGCGCGGGACAGGGGCCCTACGAGCAGTACTTC. The chain recombines TRBV9 with TRBJ2-7; 10 positions match TRBD1. The germline V gene has CDR1 SGDLS and CDR2 YYNGEE. Unmatched junction bases numbered 2, after V lost 3 bases and J lost 2 bases. The CDR3 sequence is 14 residues long.

The rearrangement joins TRBV5-4 to TRBJ2-7; TRBD2 matches at 13 bases. Germline-derived CDR1 and CDR2 are SGHNT and YYREEE (reference sequence). The CDR3 runs to 16 residues. The junction had 3 bases not matched to a gene; V was cut back by 0 bases and J by 3 bases. The CDR3 spells CASSLGTSGSIYEQYF. The CDR3 bases are TGTGCCAGCAGCTTGGGGACTAGCGGGAGCATCTACGAGCAGTACTTC.

The V gene is TRBV30, the J gene TRBJ2-5, with a tentative D call TRBD2 (5 bases). Between the trimmed V and J ends, which lost 1 base and 4 bases, there was a span of 19 bases. CDR1 is GTSNPN, CDR2 SVGIG, per germline (reference sequence). The CDR3 consists of 16 residues. CDR3 loop: CAWSGGSASRRETQYF. Written as DNA, the CDR3 is TGTGCCTGGAGTGGCGGGTCGGCTAGCAGGCGAGAGACCCAGTACTTC. Complete variable domain (other parts from reference TRBV30 and TRBJ2-5): SQTIHQWPATLVQPVGSPLSLECTVEGTSNPNLYWYRQAAGRGLQLLFYSVGIGQISSEVPQNLSASRPQDRQFILSSKKLLLSDSGFYLCAWSGGSASRRETQYFGPGTRLLVL.

Only one count was recorded for this clone. The chain recombines TRBV7-8 with TRBJ2-5; 7 nucleotides line up with TRBD2. There are 16 residues in the CDR3. With 3 bases clipped from V and 4 bases from J, the junction kept 11 bases outside the gene matches. Germline-derived CDR1 and CDR2 are SGHVS and FQNEAQ. Here the CDR3 reads CASSFLGGGERETQYF. CDR3 nucleotide sequence: TGTGCCAGCAGCTTCCTGGGGGGAGGGGAAAGAGAGACCCAGTACTTC. Variable domain in full (rest from reference TRBV7-8 and TRBJ2-5): GAGVSQSPRYKVAKRGQDVALRCDPISGHVSLFWYQQALGQGPEFLTYFQNEAQLDKSGLPSDRFFAERPEGSVSTLKIQRTQQEDSAVYLCASSFLGGGERETQYFGPGTRLLVL.